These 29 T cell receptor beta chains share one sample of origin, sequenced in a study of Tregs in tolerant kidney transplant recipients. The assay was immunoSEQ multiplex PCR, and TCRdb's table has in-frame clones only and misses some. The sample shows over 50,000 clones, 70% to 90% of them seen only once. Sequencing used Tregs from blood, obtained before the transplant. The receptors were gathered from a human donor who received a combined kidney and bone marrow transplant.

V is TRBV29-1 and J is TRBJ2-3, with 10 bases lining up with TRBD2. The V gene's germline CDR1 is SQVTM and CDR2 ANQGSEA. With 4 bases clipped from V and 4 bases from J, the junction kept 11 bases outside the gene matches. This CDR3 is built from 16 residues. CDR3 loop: CSVGGASGRYPDTQYF. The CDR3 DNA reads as TGCAGCGTTGGAGGAGCTAGCGGGAGATACCCAGATACGCAGTATTTT.

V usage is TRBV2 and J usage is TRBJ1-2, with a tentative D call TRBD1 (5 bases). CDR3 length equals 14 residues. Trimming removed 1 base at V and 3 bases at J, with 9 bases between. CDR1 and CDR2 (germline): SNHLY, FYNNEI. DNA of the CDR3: TGTGCCAGCAGTGAAGGGGTCAGGGACTATGGCTACACCTTC. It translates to CASSEGVRDYGYTF.

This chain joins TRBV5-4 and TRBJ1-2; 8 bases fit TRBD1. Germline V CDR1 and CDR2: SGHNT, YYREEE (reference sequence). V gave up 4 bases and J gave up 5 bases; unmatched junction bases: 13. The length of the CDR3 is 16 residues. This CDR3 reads CASSVGDRRFHYGYTF. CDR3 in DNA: TGTGCCAGCAGCGTAGGGGACAGGAGGTTTCATTATGGCTACACCTTC.

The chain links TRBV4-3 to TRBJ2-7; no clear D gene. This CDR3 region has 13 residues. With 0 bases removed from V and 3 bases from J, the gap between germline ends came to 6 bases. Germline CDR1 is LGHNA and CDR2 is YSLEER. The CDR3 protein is CASSQDRHYEQYF. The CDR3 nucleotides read TGCGCCAGCAGCCAAGATCGACACTACGAGCAGTACTTC.

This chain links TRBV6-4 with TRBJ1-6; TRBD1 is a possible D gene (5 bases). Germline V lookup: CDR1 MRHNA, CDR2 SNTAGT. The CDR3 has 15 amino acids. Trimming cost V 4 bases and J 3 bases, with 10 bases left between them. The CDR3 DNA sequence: TGTGCCAGCAGTGCCCAGGGAAACTATAATTCACCCCTCCACTTT. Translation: CASSAQGNYNSPLHF.

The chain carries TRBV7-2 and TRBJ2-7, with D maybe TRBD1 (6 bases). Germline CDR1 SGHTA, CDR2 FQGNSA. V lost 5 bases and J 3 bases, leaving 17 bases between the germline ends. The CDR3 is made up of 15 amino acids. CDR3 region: CASSPTRTAYYEQYF. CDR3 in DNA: TGTGCCAGCAGCCCAACACGGACAGCCTACTACGAGCAGTACTTC. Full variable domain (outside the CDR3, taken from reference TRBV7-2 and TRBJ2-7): GAGVSQSPSNKVTEKGKDVELRCDPISGHTALYWYRQSLGQGLEFLIYFQGNSAPDKSGLPSDRFSAERTGGSVSTLTIQRTQQEDSAVYLCASSPTRTAYYEQYFGPGTRLTVT.

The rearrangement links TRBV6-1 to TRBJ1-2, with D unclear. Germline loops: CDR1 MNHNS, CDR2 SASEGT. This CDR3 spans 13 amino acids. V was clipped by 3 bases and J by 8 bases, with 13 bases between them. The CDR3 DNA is TGTGCCAGCAGTGAGGGGTTCAAGATAGGCTACACCTTC. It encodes CASSEGFKIGYTF.

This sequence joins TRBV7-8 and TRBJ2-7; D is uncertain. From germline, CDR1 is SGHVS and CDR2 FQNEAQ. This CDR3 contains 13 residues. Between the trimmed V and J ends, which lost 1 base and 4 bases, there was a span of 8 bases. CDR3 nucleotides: TGTGCCAGCAGCTTAGTGGCCGAGTACGAGCAGTACTTC. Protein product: CASSLVAEYEQYF.

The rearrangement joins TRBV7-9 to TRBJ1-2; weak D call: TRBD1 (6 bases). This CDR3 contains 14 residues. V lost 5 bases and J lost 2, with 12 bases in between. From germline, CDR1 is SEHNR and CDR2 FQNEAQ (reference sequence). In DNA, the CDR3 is TGTGCCAGCAGCGGTACAGGGTACAACTATGGCTACACCTTC. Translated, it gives CASSGTGYNYGYTF.

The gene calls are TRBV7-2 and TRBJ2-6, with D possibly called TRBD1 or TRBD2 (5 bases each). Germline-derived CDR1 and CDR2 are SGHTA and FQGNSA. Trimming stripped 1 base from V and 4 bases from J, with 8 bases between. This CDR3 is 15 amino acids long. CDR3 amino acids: CASSLGGLGANVLTF. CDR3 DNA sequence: TGTGCCAGCAGCTTAGGGGGGTTAGGGGCCAACGTCCTGACTTTC.

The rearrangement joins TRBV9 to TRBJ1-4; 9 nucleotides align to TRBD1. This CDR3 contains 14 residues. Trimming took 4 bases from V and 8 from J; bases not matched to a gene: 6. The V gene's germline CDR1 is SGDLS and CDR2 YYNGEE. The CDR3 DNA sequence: TGTGCCAGCAGCCCCCGACAGGGGGTGGAAAAACTGTTTTTT. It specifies CASSPRQGVEKLFF.

The CDR3: CASSAQGGNTEAFF. The CDR3 region has the DNA TGCGCCAGCAGCGCGCAGGGGGGGAACACTGAAGCTTTCTTT. This chain uses TRBV5-1 with TRBJ1-1, with TRBD1 identical over 7 bases. Unmatched junction bases numbered 4, after V lost 4 bases and J lost 1 base. Germline lookup yields CDR1 SGHRS and CDR2 YFSETQ. The CDR3 consists of 14 residues.

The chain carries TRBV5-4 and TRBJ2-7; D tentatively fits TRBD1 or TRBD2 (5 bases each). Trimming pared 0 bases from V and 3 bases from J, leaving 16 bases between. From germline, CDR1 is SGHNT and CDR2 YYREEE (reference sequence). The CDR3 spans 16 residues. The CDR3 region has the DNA TGTGCCAGCAGCTTGGGAGGGGCGATACAATACTACGAGCAGTACTTC. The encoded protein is CASSLGGAIQYYEQYF.

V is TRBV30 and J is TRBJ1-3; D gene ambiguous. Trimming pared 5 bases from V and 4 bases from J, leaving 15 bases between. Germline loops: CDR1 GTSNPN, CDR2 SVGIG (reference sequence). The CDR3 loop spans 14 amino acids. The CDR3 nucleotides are TGTGCCTGGTCCTGGACGACGGCAGGAAACACCATATATTTT. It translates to CAWSWTTAGNTIYF.

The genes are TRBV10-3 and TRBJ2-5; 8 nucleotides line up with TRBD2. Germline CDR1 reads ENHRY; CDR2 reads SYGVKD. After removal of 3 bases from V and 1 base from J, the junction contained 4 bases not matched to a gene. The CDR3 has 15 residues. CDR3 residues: CAISEVAGPQETQYF. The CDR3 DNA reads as TGTGCCATCAGTGAAGTAGCGGGGCCCCAAGAGACCCAGTACTTC.

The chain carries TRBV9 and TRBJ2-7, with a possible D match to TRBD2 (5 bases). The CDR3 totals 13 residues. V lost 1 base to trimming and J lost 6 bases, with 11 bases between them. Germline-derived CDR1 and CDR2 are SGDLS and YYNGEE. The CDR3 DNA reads TGTGCCAGCAGCGTAACCCTAGCAGGCGAGCAGTACTTC. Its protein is CASSVTLAGEQYF.

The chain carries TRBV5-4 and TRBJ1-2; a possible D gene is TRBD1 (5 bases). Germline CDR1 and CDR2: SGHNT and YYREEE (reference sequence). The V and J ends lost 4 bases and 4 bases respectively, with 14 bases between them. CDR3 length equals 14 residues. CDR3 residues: CASSRREGRYGYTF. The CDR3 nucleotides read TGTGCCAGCAGCCGAAGGGAGGGGCGCTATGGCTACACCTTC.

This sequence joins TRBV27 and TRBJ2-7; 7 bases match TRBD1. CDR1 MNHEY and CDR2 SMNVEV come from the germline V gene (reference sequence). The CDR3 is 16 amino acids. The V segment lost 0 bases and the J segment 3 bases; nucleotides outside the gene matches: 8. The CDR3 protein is CASSLSIPRQGYEQYF. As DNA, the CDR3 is TGTGCCAGCAGTTTATCTATCCCCCGACAGGGCTACGAGCAGTACTTC.

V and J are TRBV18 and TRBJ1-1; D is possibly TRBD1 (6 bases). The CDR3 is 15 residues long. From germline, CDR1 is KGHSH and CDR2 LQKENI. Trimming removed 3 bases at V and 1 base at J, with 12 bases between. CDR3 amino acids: CASSPPRGRNTEAFF. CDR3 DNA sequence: TGTGCCAGCTCACCCCCGCGGGGGCGGAACACTGAAGCTTTCTTT. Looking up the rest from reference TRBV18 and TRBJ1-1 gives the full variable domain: NAGVMQNPRHLVRRRGQEARLRCSPMKGHSHVYWYRQLPEEGLKFMVYLQKENIIDESGMPKERFSAEFPKEGPSILRIQQVVRGDSAAYFCASSPPRGRNTEAFFGQGTRLTVV.

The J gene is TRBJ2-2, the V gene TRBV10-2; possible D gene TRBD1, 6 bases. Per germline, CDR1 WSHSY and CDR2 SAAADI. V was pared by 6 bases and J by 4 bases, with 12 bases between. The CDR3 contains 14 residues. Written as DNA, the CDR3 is TGCGCCAGCAGGGAGAGGACAGTCACCGGGGAGCTGTTTTTT. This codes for CASRERTVTGELFF.

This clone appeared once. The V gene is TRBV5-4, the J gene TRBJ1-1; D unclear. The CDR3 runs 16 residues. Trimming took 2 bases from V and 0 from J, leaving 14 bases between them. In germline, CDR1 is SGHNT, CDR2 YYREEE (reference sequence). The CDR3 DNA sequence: TGTGCCAGCAGCTTTGACCCGGTCGGCCTGAACACTGAAGCTTTCTTT. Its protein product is CASSFDPVGLNTEAFF.

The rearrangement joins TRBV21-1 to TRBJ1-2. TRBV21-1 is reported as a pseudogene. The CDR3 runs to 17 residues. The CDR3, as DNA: TGTGCCAGTCTGACTGGAGGGAGGGACGATCTGTGGTATGGCTACACCTTC. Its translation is CASLTGGRDDLWYGYTF.

CDR3 DNA: TGTGCCAGCACCTTGGGGGCGGGCACTGAAGCTTTCTTT. Its protein is CASTLGAGTEAFF. The chain recombines TRBV25-1 with TRBJ1-1; weak D call: TRBD1 (6 bases). Germline CDR1 reads MGHDK; CDR2 reads SYGVNS. V was trimmed by 7 bases and J by 4 bases, leaving 13 bases between them. The CDR3 extends over 13 amino acids.

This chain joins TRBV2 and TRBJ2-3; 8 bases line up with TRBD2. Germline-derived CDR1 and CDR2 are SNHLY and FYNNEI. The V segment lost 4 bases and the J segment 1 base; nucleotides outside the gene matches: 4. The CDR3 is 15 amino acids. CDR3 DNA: TGTGCCAGCAGTGCAGAAGCGGGGGGCACAGATACGCAGTATTTT. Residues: CASSAEAGGTDTQYF.

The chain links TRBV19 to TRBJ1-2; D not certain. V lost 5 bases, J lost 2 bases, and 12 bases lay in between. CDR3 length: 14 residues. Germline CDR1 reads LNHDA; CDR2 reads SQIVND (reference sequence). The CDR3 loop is CASSSTGRNYGYTF. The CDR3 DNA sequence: TGTGCCAGTAGTTCAACCGGGAGAAACTATGGCTACACCTTC.

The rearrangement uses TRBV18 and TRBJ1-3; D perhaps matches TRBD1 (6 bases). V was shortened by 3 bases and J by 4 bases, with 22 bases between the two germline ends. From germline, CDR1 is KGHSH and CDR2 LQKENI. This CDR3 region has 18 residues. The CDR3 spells CASSPPRGTPIGGNTIYF. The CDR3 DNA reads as TGTGCCAGCTCACCTCCCCGAGGGACACCAATAGGCGGAAACACCATATATTTT. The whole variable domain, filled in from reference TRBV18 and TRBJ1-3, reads NAGVMQNPRHLVRRRGQEARLRCSPMKGHSHVYWYRQLPEEGLKFMVYLQKENIIDESGMPKERFSAEFPKEGPSILRIQQVVRGDSAAYFCASSPPRGTPIGGNTIYFGEGSWLTVV.

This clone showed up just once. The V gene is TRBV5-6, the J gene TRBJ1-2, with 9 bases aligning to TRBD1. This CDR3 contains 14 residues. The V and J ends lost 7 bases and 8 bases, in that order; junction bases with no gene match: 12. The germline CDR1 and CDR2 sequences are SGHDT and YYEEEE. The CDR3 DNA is TGTGCCAGCGGCGAGGGACAGGGTAGACGAGGCTACACCTTC. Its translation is CASGEGQGRRGYTF.

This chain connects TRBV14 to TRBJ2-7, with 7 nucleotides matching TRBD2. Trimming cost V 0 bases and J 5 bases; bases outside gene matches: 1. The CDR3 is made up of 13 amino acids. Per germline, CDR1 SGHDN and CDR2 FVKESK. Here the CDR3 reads CASSQDRGDEQYF. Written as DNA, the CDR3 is TGTGCCAGCAGCCAAGATCGGGGGGACGAGCAGTACTTC.

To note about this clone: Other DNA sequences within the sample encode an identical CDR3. CDR3 in DNA: TGTGCCAGCAGCCTGGGACTTCTGGATTCACCCCTCCACTTT. This gives the protein CASSLGLLDSPLHF. The rearrangement links TRBV5-6 to TRBJ1-6; perhaps TRBD1 as D (5 bases). The length of the CDR3 is 14 residues. CDR1 SGHDT and CDR2 YYEEEE come from the germline V gene. V lost 4 bases, J lost 8 bases, and 13 bases lay in between.